The rows below give T cell receptor beta chains drawn from one sample of a study of blood T cell repertoires in COVID-19. Using immunoSEQ multiplex PCR, the repertoire was profiled, and TCRdb retains in-frame clones only, with some absent. Among 200,000 to 250,000 clones listed, roughly nine tenths were seen once. Sequencing input: PBMCs or T cells enriched from blood (not recorded which). The receptors stem from a woman in her 50s in a cohort exposed to, infected with or recovered from COVID-19 (not recorded which). CDR3s include the opening cysteine and the closing phenylalanine or tryptophan. Each record gives: clone size, J gene, V gene, D gene, CDR3 DNA, CDR3 protein. A D gene is named only where the DNA matches it firmly. Only part of the rows carry a size: once, few, many, or a class if the clone is expanded.

>-|TRBJ1-5|TRBV6-6|-
TGTGCCAGCACCGCAGGGGCGCGGGAGCCCCAGCATTTT
CASTAGAREPQHF
>-|TRBJ2-3|TRBV7-2|-
TGTGCCAGCAGGCCAGTTGGGCCTAGCACAGATACGCAGTATTTT
CASRPVGPSTDTQYF
>-|TRBJ1-5|TRBV6-5|-
TGTGCCAGCACCCGGGGGGTCGGCAATCAGCCCCAGCATTTT
CASTRGVGNQPQHF
>-|TRBJ2-1|TRBV12-3/TRBV12-4|-
TGTGCCAGCAGTTTTGTAGAGAATGAGCAGTTCTTC
CASSFVENEQFF
>few|TRBJ2-7|TRBV7-2|-
TGTGCCAGCAGCCCCTCCCCCCAGGGGGGAGCCTACGAGCAGTACTTC
CASSPSPQGGAYEQYF
>-|TRBJ1-3|TRBV14|-
TGTGCCAGCAGGCCAGCGGGAGCAAACACCATATATTTT
CASRPAGANTIYF
>-|TRBJ1-1|TRBV7-9|-
TGTGCCAGCAGCTTAGGACAGTCGAACACTGAAGCTTTCTTT
CASSLGQSNTEAFF
>-|TRBJ1-1|TRBV4-2|-
TGTGCCGGCTCGAGGGTCCCTGGGAGCACTGAAGCTTTCTTT
CAGSRVPGSTEAFF
>-|TRBJ2-7|TRBV7-9|TRBD1
TGTGCCAGCAGCCACCGGGACAGGTCCTACGAGCAGTACTTC
CASSHRDRSYEQYF
>-|TRBJ1-2|TRBV2|TRBD1
TGTGCCAGCAGTGAATGGACAGGCACCTATGGCTACACCTTC
CASSEWTGTYGYTF
>-|TRBJ2-7|TRBV6-5|-
TGTGCCAGCAGGACCGCCTCTTTTGGAGAAACCCAAGAGTACTTC
CASRTASFGETQEYF
>-|TRBJ1-5|TRBV4-1|-
TGCGCCAGCAGCCAAGAGAGGGTGGCTCAGCCCCAGCATTTT
CASSQERVAQPQHF
>few|TRBJ2-2|TRBV24-1|-
TGTGCCACCAGTGTGGGCGGGACGAACACCGGGGAGCTGTTTTTT
CATSVGGTNTGELFF
>-|TRBJ1-2|TRBV27|-
TGTGCCAGCAGTTTGGGCAGGGGCTATGGCTACACCTTC
CASSLGRGYGYTF
>-|TRBJ2-7|TRBV10-3|TRBD2
TGTGCCATCAGTGAAAGTCTAGCGGGGGACGAGCAGTACTTC
CAISESLAGDEQYF
>once|TRBJ1-4|TRBV7-6|-
TGTGCCAGCAAAGGGGCAGGTCAAGAAAAACTGTTTTTT
CASKGAGQEKLFF
>-|TRBJ1-3|TRBV10-3|-
TGTGCCATAGGACAGCCTGGAAACACCATATATTTT
CAIGQPGNTIYF
>-|TRBJ1-1|TRBV12-3/TRBV12-4|TRBD1
TGTGCCAGCAGTTACGGGACAGGGGGAGCTTTCTTT
CASSYGTGGAFF
>-|TRBJ2-5|TRBV11-2|TRBD2
TGTGCCAGCAGCTTCAACCGGGGGGGAGCCGAGACCCAGTACTTC
CASSFNRGGAETQYF
>-|TRBJ2-5|TRBV24-1|TRBD1
TGTGCCACCAGTGATCCCGGGACAGGGGTCGAGACCCAGTACTTC
CATSDPGTGVETQYF
>-|TRBJ2-2|TRBV28|-
TGTGCCAGCAGCCCTGGACAAATCACCGGGGAGCTGTTTTTT
CASSPGQITGELFF
>-|TRBJ1-5|TRBV3-1/TRBV3-2|TRBD1
TGTGCCAGCAGTTTCGGACAGGGTAGCAATCAGCCCCAGCATTTT
CASSFGQGSNQPQHF
>-|TRBJ2-1|TRBV29-1|TRBD1
TGCAGCGTCAAATCCGGGACAGACTACAATGAGCAGTTCTTC
CSVKSGTDYNEQFF
>-|TRBJ2-7|TRBV10-3|TRBD2
TGTGCCATCAGTGCCACTAGCGGGTCTCCCTACGAGCAGTACTTC
CAISATSGSPYEQYF
>once|TRBJ1-1|TRBV19|-
TGTGCCAGTAGTATAGTGCGGGTGAGGACTGAAGCTTTCTTT
CASSIVRVRTEAFF
>-|TRBJ2-7|TRBV3-1/TRBV3-2|TRBD1
TGTGCCAGCAGCCTGACAGGGGCCTCCTACGAGCAGTACTTC
CASSLTGASYEQYF
>once|TRBJ2-2|TRBV4-3|TRBD1
TGCGCCAGCGCCGTCGGGACAGGGGTTACCGGGGAGCTGTTTTTT
CASAVGTGVTGELFF
>-|TRBJ1-6|TRBV5-8|TRBD1
TGTGCCAGCAGCCATAAACAGGGGACTCATAATTCACCCCTCCACTTT
CASSHKQGTHNSPLHF
>-|TRBJ1-4|TRBV9|-
TGTGCCAGCAGCGTAACGGACGGGGGGCTGGGCGAAAAACTGTTTTTT
CASSVTDGGLGEKLFF
>-|TRBJ1-1|TRBV5-6|TRBD1
TGTGCCAGCAGCCCGGATCCAGGGGGGCTGAACACTGAAGCTTTCTTT
CASSPDPGGLNTEAFF
>-|TRBJ1-6|TRBV5-1|TRBD1
TGCGCCAGCAGCTTGGGGACAGGAGAGAATTCACCCCTCCACTTT
CASSLGTGENSPLHF
>-|TRBJ2-1|TRBV24-1|TRBD2
TGTGCCACCAGTGATTCCGGGACTAGCGGGGGGGCCCCTTACAATGAGCAGTTCTTC
CATSDSGTSGGAPYNEQFF
>-|TRBJ1-4|TRBV19|-
TGTGCCAGTAGTGTTTCTAGGACAGTGAATGAAAAACTGTTTTTT
CASSVSRTVNEKLFF
>once|TRBJ2-1|TRBV5-5|-
TGTGCCAGCAGCGACCGGGACGGGAGCTACAATGAGCAGTTCTTC
CASSDRDGSYNEQFF
>-|TRBJ2-4|TRBV5-4|TRBD1
TGTGCCAGCAGCTCCGACAGGGTCGTTGCGAACATTCAGTACTTC
CASSSDRVVANIQYF
>-|TRBJ1-2|TRBV5-4|-
TGTGCCAGCAGCTTGGTCGGGGGAGCCTCCTATGGCTACACCTTC
CASSLVGGASYGYTF
>-|TRBJ2-2|TRBV10-3|-
TGTGCCATCAGTGACCGGGGGACGAACACCGGGGAGCTGTTTTTT
CAISDRGTNTGELFF
>-|TRBJ1-2|TRBV6-5|-
TGTGCCAGCAGCGGGGGTTCCGCCTATGGCTACACCTTC
CASSGGSAYGYTF
>few|TRBJ2-5|TRBV6-2/TRBV6-3|TRBD2
TGTGCCAGCAGCAGCCTTGGGCGGGAGGAGACCCAGTACTTC
CASSSLGREETQYF
>-|TRBJ1-1|TRBV5-4|-
TGTGCCAGCAGCTTTACCCTCACAGGGACCACTGAAGCTTTCTTT
CASSFTLTGTTEAFF
>few|TRBJ2-1|TRBV11-2|TRBD1
TGTGCCAGCAGCTCAAAAAACCGGGACAGGGTCCATGAGCAGTTCTTC
CASSSKNRDRVHEQFF
>-|TRBJ1-5|TRBV28|-
TGTGCCAGCAGTTTAGTAGCGGGCCAGCCCCAGCATTTT
CASSLVAGQPQHF
>-|TRBJ1-1|TRBV4-3|-
TGCGCCAGCAGCCAAGATTTAAGCGGGAAAGCTTTCTTT
CASSQDLSGKAFF
>-|TRBJ2-3|TRBV2|TRBD2
TGTGCCAGCACCTCTGGGGCGGGGGGGCCGAGGACAGATACGCAGTATTTT
CASTSGAGGPRTDTQYF
>-|TRBJ2-5|TRBV9|TRBD2
TGTGCCAGCAGCCCCCGCGGGGGGGCGGGGGAGACCCAGTACTTC
CASSPRGGAGETQYF
>-|TRBJ2-3|TRBV7-9|-
TGTGCCAGCAGCTTAGGGGGCGGACAAGGAGATACGCAGTATTTT
CASSLGGGQGDTQYF
>-|TRBJ1-5|TRBV5-6|TRBD1
TGTGCCAGCAGCTTGGGGTTTCAGGGGGCGGGTCAGCCCCAGCATTTT
CASSLGFQGAGQPQHF
>-|TRBJ1-1|TRBV9|-
TGTGCCAGCAGCGTTCTCTCCAACACTGAAGCTTTCTTT
CASSVLSNTEAFF
>few|TRBJ1-5|TRBV28|-
TGTGCCAGCAGTTTGCGGCAGGGGCTGGATCAGCCCCAGCATTTT
CASSLRQGLDQPQHF
>-|TRBJ1-4|TRBV5-5|-
TGTGCCAGCAGCTTGGAACAGACTAATGAAAAACTGTTTTTT
CASSLEQTNEKLFF
>-|TRBJ1-1|TRBV23-1|TRBD1
TGCGCCAGCAGTCAACGGACAGGGGAGAACACTGAAGCTTTCTTT
CASSQRTGENTEAFF
>-|TRBJ2-1|TRBV7-2|TRBD1
TGTGCCAGCAGCTTAAGGGACAGGGGCAGGGATGAGCAGTTCTTC
CASSLRDRGRDEQFF
>-|TRBJ1-3|TRBV4-3|-
TGCGCCAGCAGCCCGGACGCAGGGTCCTCTGGAAACACCATATATTTT
CASSPDAGSSGNTIYF
>-|TRBJ2-1|TRBV5-1|TRBD2
TGCGCCAGCAGCTCCGCCGGGACTAGCGGGGGCCTCTTC
CASSSAGTSGGLF
>-|TRBJ2-2|TRBV5-4|TRBD2
TGTGCCAGCAGCAGCAGGACTAGCGGGGGGGCCGGCGGGGAGCTGTTTTTT
CASSSRTSGGAGGELFF
>-|TRBJ2-7|TRBV7-9|TRBD2
TGTGCCAGCAGCTCTGGACTAGCTTCTAGGAACGAGCAGTACTTC
CASSSGLASRNEQYF
>-|TRBJ2-5|TRBV7-9|TRBD1
TGTGCCAGCAGCTTAGGACAGGGGGCTGGGCAAGAGACCCAGTACTTC
CASSLGQGAGQETQYF
>-|TRBJ1-2|TRBV18|-
TGTGCCAGCTCACCCCCGGACAGACCATTGGCGGGCTACACCTTC
CASSPPDRPLAGYTF
>-|TRBJ2-3|TRBV6-4|TRBD2
TGTGCCAGCAGCCGGGGGGGCACTTCTGATACGCAGTATTTT
CASSRGGTSDTQYF